This is a list of T cell receptor beta chains from one sample in a study of T cells expressing NK-cell markers. From its re-call of the 5' RACE reads, TCRdb lists each CDR3 protein once, without DNA. The table counts roughly 430,000 distinct CDR3 sequences; under 7.5% lies in the top ten. The sample comprised blood T cells: a sorted CD56 or NKG2C T cell subset, CD4+ or CD8+ T cells, or bulk PBMC T cells (not recorded which). The source is a woman between 18 and 70 years old in good health. Both conserved end residues are part of each CDR3. Fields, in order: J gene, V gene, CDR3 protein.

j_gene: TRBJ2-3
v_gene: TRBV5-1
CDR3aa: CASSLILGGAAADTQYF

j_gene: TRBJ2-2
v_gene: TRBV27
CDR3aa: CASKLQGTNTGELFF

j_gene: TRBJ1-6
v_gene: TRBV4-3
CDR3aa: CASSQDAGAWNSPLHF

j_gene: TRBJ2-7
v_gene: TRBV29-1
CDR3aa: CSVELTSGLSYEQYF

j_gene: TRBJ2-1
v_gene: TRBV28
CDR3aa: CASSSSGLAGSSPYEQFF

j_gene: TRBJ1-2
v_gene: TRBV7-2
CDR3aa: CASSSLGPGSYGYTF

j_gene: TRBJ1-6
v_gene: TRBV27
CDR3aa: CASSFNGETINSPLHF

j_gene: TRBJ2-5
v_gene: TRBV23-1
CDR3aa: CASSQAPPKTSGTETQYF

j_gene: TRBJ1-1
v_gene: TRBV7-9
CDR3aa: CAGDGGGRRNTEAFF

j_gene: TRBJ2-1
v_gene: TRBV7-2
CDR3aa: CASSLDRGLREQFF

j_gene: TRBJ1-4
v_gene: TRBV18
CDR3aa: CASSPIWTGANEKLFF

j_gene: TRBJ2-5
v_gene: TRBV29-1
CDR3aa: CSSREALQETQYF

j_gene: TRBJ2-7
v_gene: TRBV6-1
CDR3aa: CASSQGGQGYEQYF

j_gene: TRBJ1-5
v_gene: TRBV20-1
CDR3aa: CSAREREIQHF

j_gene: TRBJ2-3
v_gene: TRBV20-1
CDR3aa: CSAVLVRDTQYF

j_gene: TRBJ2-7
v_gene: TRBV27
CDR3aa: CASSLYPGPGAYEQYF

j_gene: TRBJ2-3
v_gene: TRBV4-2
CDR3aa: CASSQPVAGGRSSDTQYF

j_gene: TRBJ2-2
v_gene: TRBV5-1
CDR3aa: CASSLGQPNTGELFF

j_gene: TRBJ2-1
v_gene: TRBV6-1
CDR3aa: CASSLTSDHSYNEQFF

j_gene: TRBJ2-3
v_gene: TRBV11-2
CDR3aa: CASSSFGRPLTDTQYF

j_gene: TRBJ2-7
v_gene: TRBV5-1
CDR3aa: CASSLGGAPYEQYF

j_gene: TRBJ2-2
v_gene: TRBV12-3/TRBV12-4
CDR3aa: CASSFVFANTGELFF